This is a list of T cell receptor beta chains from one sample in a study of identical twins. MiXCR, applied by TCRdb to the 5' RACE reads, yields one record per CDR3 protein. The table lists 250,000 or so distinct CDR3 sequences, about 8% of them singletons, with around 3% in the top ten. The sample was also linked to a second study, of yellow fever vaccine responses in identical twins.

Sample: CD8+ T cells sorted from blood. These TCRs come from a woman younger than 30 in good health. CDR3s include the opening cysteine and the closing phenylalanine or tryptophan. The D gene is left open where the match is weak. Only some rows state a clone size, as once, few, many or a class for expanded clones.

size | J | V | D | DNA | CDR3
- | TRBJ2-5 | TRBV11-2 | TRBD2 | TGTGCCAGCAGCTTAGATGGGGGGGGGTCGGTTAGACAAGAGACCCAGTACTTC | CASSLDGGGSVRQETQYF
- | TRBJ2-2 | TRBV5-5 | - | TGTGCCACCTCCCCCGAGAACACCGGGGAGCTGTTTTTT | CATSPENTGELFF
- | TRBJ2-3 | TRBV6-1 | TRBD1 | TGTGCCAGCAGCCCCTTCTTGGACAGGGATGCAGATACGCAGTATTTT | CASSPFLDRDADTQYF
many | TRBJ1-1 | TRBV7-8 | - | TGTGCCAGCAGCACCCCGCGGGCAGGGGTAGACACTGAAGCTTTCTTT | CASSTPRAGVDTEAFF
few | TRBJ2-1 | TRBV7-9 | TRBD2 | TGTGCCAGCAGCTCCCACTTAGGACTAGAGGAGCAGTTCTTC | CASSSHLGLEEQFF
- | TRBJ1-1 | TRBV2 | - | TGTGCCAGCATAGCCAGGGAAGCTTTCTTT | CASIAREAFF
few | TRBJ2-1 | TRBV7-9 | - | TGTGCCAGCGGTGATCTCTCCTACAATGAGCAGTTCTTC | CASGDLSYNEQFF
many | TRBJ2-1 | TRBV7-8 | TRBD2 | TGTGCCAGCAGCTTAACGCTAGCGGGGCGAGACAATGAGCAGTTCTTC | CASSLTLAGRDNEQFF
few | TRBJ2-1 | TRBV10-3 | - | TGTGCCATCAGTGGGATCTTGAGCTCCTACAATGAGCAGTTCTTC | CAISGILSSYNEQFF
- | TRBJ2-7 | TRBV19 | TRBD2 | TGTGCCAGTAGTATGCGACCGGGACTAGCTAGCTCCTACGAGCAGTACTTC | CASSMRPGLASSYEQYF
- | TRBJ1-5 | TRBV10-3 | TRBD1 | TGTGCCATCAGTGAGTCGACAGGGGAAGGGAATCAGCCCCAGCATTTT | CAISESTGEGNQPQHF
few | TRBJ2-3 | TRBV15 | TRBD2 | TGTGCCACCAGGGACCCTAGCGGGGTCAACACAGATACGCAGTATTTT | CATRDPSGVNTDTQYF
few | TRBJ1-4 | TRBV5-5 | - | TGTGCCAGCAGCATGTGGGACGGGGCGCGGGAAAAACTGTTTTTT | CASSMWDGAREKLFF
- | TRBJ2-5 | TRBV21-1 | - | TGTGCCAGATGCGTACGGAACGTAACCGGGTCCCAAGAGACCCAGTACTTC | CARCVRNVTGSQETQYF
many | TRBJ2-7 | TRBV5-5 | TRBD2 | TGTGCCAGCAGCTGGTTAGCGGGGGACTACGAGCAGTACTTC | CASSWLAGDYEQYF
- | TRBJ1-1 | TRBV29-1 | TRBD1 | TGCAGCGCGGTGGGAGTTATTGGACAGGAGGCCACTGAAGCTTTCTTT | CSAVGVIGQEATEAFF
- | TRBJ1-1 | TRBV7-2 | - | TGTGCCAGCAGTTCGATGGGGATAGCGGTTGAAGCTTTCTTT | CASSSMGIAVEAFF
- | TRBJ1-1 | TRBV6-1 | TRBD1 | TGTGCCAGCAGAGATAGTTGGACAGGATTGAACACTGAAGCTTTCTTT | CASRDSWTGLNTEAFF
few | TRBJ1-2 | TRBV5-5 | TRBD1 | TGTGCCAGCAGCTTCTGGACAGGTGCATCCAATGGCTACACCTTC | CASSFWTGASNGYTF
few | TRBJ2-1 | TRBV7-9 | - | TGTGCCAGCAGCTTGGCGCGGGCCTCCTACAATGAGCAGTTCTTC | CASSLARASYNEQFF
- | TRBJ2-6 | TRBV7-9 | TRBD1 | TGTGCCGTACCGGGACAGCTCTCTGGGGCCAACGTCCTGACTTTC | CAVPGQLSGANVLTF
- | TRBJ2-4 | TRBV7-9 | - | TGTGCCAGCTCCGAGGCCCTGGCGGCCAAAAACATTCAGTACTTC | CASSEALAAKNIQYF
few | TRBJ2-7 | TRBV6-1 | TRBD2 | TGTGCCAGCGAGGAAGGAGGACTAGCGGGAGGGGGCTACGAGCAGTACTTC | CASEEGGLAGGGYEQYF
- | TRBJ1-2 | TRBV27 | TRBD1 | TGTGCCAGTTTGGACAGGGTATACGGAGGCTACACCTTC | CASLDRVYGGYTF
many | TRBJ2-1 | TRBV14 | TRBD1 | TGTGCCAGCAGCCTCTCCGGGACAGGGGATGGGGAGTTCTTC | CASSLSGTGDGEFF
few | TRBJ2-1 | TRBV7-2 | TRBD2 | TGTGCCAGCAGCTTAGAACTAGCGGGGGCCGTTGAGCAGTTCTTC | CASSLELAGAVEQFF
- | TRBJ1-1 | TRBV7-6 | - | TGTGCCAGCAGCGCAGGGGACGATGCAGCTTTCTTT | CASSAGDDAAFF
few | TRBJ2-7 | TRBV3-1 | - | TGTGCCAGCAGCCGTCTTGCAGGCCTAAAACCCGAGCAGTACTTC | CASSRLAGLKPEQYF
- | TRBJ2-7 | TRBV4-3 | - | TGCGCCAGCAGCCGGGACAGCGGGGGAGCCTACGAGCAGTACTTC | CASSRDSGGAYEQYF
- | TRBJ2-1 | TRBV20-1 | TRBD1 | TGCAGTGCTAGTGGCCGGGACAGGGTTGTCGGGAGTTCCTACAATGAGCAGTTCTTC | CSASGRDRVVGSSYNEQFF
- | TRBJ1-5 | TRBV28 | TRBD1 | TGTGCCAGCAGTCCCCGACAGGGGGGCCAGCCCCAGCATTTT | CASSPRQGGQPQHF
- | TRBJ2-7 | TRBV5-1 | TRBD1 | TGCGCCAGCAGCCAGGTAGGGAAAGGGACAGACGAGCAGTACTTC | CASSQVGKGTDEQYF
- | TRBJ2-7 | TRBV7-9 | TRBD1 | TGTGCCAGCAGCTCTCCGGGACAGACCTCCTACGAGCAGTACTTC | CASSSPGQTSYEQYF
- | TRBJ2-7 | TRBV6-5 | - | TGTGCCAGCAGTTACGCAGGTACTGCCTACGAGCAGTACTTC | CASSYAGTAYEQYF
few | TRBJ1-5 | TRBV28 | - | TGTGCCAGCGGCCTCCGGGGTTCCAATCAGCCCCAGCATTTT | CASGLRGSNQPQHF
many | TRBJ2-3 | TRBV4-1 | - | TGCGCCAGCGGACCGCCAAGTACTAGCACAGATACGCAGTATTTT | CASGPPSTSTDTQYF